This paragraph reports one TCR beta chain. J lost 2 bases, V lost 1 base, and 3 bases had no gene match. Germline V gene sequence: CDR1 SGHRS, CDR2 YFSETQ. CDR3 length equals 15 residues. These data are taken from a study of blood T cell repertoires in COVID-19. The wider study: T cells, B-cell-depleted T cells, or PBMCs supplied cDNA or gDNA.

Authors' processing steps: Using reference gene primer amplification, nucleated cell counts were estimated. Assay used: immunoSEQ multiplex PCR; TCRdb lists only in-frame clones, some missing. V, J and clone size are taken as reported in that table, and D and trimming were inferred from the DNA itself. The data contain around 270,000 clones, roughly 84% of them singletons. The receptor comes from a woman in her 40s who had recovered from COVID-19. The chain carries TRBV5-1 and TRBJ2-5, with TRBD2 identical over 9 bases. The source material was peripheral blood. DNA of the CDR3: TGCGCCAGCAGCTTGAGCGGGGGGTCTCAAGAGACCCAGTACTTC. Amino acid sequence: CASSLSGGSQETQYF.